This TCR beta chain was identified during a study of T cells expressing NK-cell markers. The germline V gene has CDR1 LGHNA and CDR2 YSLEER. This CDR3 has 15 residues. TCR beta cDNA was generated via 5'RACE template switching incorporating UMIs. TCRdb reworked the 5' RACE reads into one entry per CDR3 protein, no DNA. The listing records about 150,000 distinct CDR3 sequences. The source is a man between 18 and 29 years old in good health. J is TRBJ2-1 and V is TRBV4-3; the TRBD1 assignment by TCRdb is unverifiable without DNA. Sequenced: blood T cells: a sorted CD56 or NKG2C T cell subset, CD4+ or CD8+ T cells, or bulk PBMC T cells (not recorded which). CDR3 protein: CASSPGTGASNEQFF.